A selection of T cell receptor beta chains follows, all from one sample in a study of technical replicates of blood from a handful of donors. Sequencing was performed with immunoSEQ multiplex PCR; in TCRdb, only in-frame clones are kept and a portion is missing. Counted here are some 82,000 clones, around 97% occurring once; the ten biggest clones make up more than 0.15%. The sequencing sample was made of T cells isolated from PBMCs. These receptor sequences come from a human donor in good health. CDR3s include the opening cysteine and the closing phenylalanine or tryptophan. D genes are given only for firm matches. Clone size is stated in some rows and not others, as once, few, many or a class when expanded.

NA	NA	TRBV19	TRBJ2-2	CASSYRANTGELFF	TGTGCCAGTTCCTACAGGGCGAACACCGGGGAGCTGTTTTTT
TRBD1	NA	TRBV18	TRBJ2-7	CASRGTGQGWNEQYF	TGTGCCAGCCGGGGTACGGGACAGGGGTGGAACGAGCAGTACTTC
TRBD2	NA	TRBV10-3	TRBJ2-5	CAISREEETQYF	TGTGCCATCTCTCGGGAGGAAGAGACCCAGTACTTC
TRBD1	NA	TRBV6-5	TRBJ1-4	CASRPGGDEKLFF	TGTGCCAGCAGGCCAGGGGGAGATGAAAAACTGTTTTTT
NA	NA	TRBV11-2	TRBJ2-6	CASSLDRVAGANVLTF	TGTGCCAGCAGCTTAGACCGGGTTGCTGGGGCCAACGTCCTGACTTTC
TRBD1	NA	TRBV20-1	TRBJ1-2	CSSQGAHGYTF	TGCAGTTCCCAGGGGGCACATGGCTACACCTTC
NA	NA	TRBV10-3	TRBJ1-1	CAISESAGVTEAFF	TGTGCCATCAGTGAGTCAGCAGGGGTTACTGAAGCTTTCTTT
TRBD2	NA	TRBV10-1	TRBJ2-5	CASQAGLEETQYF	TGCGCCAGCCAAGCCGGACTAGAAGAGACCCAGTACTTC
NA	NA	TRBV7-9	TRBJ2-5	CASSLSHQGSETQYF	TGTGCCAGCAGCTTATCCCACCAGGGATCCGAGACCCAGTACTTC
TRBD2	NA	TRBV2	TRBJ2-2	CASSELGRAVTGELFF	TGTGCCAGCAGTGAACTCGGGAGGGCCGTGACCGGGGAGCTGTTTTTT
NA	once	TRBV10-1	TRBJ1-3	CASSDTGGVGNTIYF	TGCGCCAGCAGTGATACTGGGGGCGTCGGAAACACCATATATTTT
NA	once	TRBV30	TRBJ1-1	CACVNTEAFF	TGTGCCTGCGTGAACACTGAAGCTTTCTTT
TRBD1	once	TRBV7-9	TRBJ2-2	CASSYGTGTGELFF	TGTGCCAGCAGCTACGGGACAGGCACCGGGGAGCTGTTTTTT
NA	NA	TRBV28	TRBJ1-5	CASISPADQPQHF	TGTGCCAGCATCTCACCGGCGGATCAGCCCCAGCATTTT
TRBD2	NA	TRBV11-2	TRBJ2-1	CASSLGGLAGGNEQFF	TGTGCCAGCAGCTTAGGGGGACTAGCGGGAGGCAATGAGCAGTTCTTC
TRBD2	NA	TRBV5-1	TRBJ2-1	CASSRMGQRGDEQFF	TGCGCCAGCAGCCGAATGGGGCAGCGGGGAGATGAGCAGTTCTTC
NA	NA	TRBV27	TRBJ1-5	CASAREENQPQHF	TGTGCCAGCGCGCGGGAAGAAAATCAGCCCCAGCATTTT
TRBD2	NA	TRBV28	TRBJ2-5	CASRLAGGGETQYF	TGTGCCAGCAGACTAGCGGGAGGGGGGGAGACCCAGTACTTC
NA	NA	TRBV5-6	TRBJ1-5	CASSFRSVSTHQPQHF	TGTGCCAGCAGCTTCCGTTCGGTTTCGACACATCAGCCCCAGCATTTT
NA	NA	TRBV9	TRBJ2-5	CASSVGVGRETQYF	TGTGCCAGCAGCGTGGGAGTGGGCCGGGAGACCCAGTACTTC
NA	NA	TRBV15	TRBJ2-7	CATSRDTGYEQYF	TGTGCCACCAGCAGAGATACGGGTTACGAGCAGTACTTC
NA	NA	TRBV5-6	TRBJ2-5	CASSSTGETQYF	TGTGCCAGCAGCTCGACGGGGGAGACCCAGTACTTC
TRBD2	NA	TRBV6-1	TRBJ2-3	CATRTSGRDTQYF	TGTGCCACCCGGACTAGCGGGAGGGATACGCAGTATTTT
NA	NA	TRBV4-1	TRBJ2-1	CASSHTELNEQFF	TGCGCCAGCAGCCACACAGAATTGAATGAGCAGTTCTTC
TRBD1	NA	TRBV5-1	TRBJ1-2	CASSAHRGHKYGYTF	TGCGCCAGCAGCGCGCACAGGGGGCACAAATATGGCTACACCTTC
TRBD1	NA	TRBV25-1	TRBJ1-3	CASSDSRGSGNTIYF	TGTGCCAGCAGTGACTCCAGGGGGTCTGGAAACACCATATATTTT
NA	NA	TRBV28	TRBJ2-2	CASSSPGIANTGELFF	TGTGCCAGCAGCTCTCCGGGGATCGCGAACACCGGGGAGCTGTTTTTT
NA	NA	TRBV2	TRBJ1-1	CASSGVGQSTEAFF	TGTGCCAGCAGTGGGGTTGGGCAGAGTACTGAAGCTTTCTTT
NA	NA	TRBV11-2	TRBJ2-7	CASSSVTGHRPYEQYF	TGTGCCAGCAGCTCAGTTACGGGACACCGACCCTACGAGCAGTACTTC
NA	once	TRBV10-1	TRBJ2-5	CASSEYPRETQYF	TGCGCCAGCAGTGAATACCCCCGGGAGACCCAGTACTTC
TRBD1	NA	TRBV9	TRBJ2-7	CASSVDPGTGYEQYF	TGTGCCAGCAGCGTCGACCCCGGGACAGGGTACGAGCAGTACTTC
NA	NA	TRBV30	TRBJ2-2	CAWSPGRVGELFF	TGTGCCTGGAGTCCCGGCCGGGTCGGGGAGCTGTTTTTT
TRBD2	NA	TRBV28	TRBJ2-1	CASTRTSGRRPFF	TGTGCCAGCACCCGGACTAGCGGGAGAAGACCGTTCTTC
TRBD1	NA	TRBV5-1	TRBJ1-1	CASSYTGGRTEAFF	TGCGCCAGCAGCTACACAGGGGGCAGGACTGAAGCTTTCTTT
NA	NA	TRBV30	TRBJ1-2	CAWSAQIYGYTF	TGTGCCTGGAGTGCCCAGATCTATGGCTACACCTTC
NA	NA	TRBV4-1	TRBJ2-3	CASSLHRDLLRTDTQYF	TGCGCCAGCAGCCTCCACCGGGACTTACTCCGCACAGATACGCAGTATTTT
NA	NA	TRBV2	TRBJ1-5	CASSSISWRANQPQHF	TGTGCCAGCAGTAGTATATCATGGAGGGCCAATCAGCCCCAGCATTTT